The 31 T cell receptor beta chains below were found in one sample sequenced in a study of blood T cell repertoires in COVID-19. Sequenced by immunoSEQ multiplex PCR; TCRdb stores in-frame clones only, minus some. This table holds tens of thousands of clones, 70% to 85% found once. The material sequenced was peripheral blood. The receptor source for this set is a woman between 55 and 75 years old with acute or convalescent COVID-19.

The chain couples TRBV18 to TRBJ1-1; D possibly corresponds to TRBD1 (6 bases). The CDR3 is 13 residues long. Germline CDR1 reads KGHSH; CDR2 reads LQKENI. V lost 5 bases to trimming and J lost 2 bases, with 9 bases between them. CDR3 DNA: TGTGCCAGCTCAACAGGGAGTAACACTGAAGCTTTCTTT. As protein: CASSTGSNTEAFF.

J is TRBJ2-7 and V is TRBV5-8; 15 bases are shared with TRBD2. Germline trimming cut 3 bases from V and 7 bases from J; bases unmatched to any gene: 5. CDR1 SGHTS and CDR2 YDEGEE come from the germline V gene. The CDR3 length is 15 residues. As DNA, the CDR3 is TGTGCCAGCAGCTGGACTAGCGGGAGGGCCCCTGAGCAGTACTTC. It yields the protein CASSWTSGRAPEQYF.

This CDR3 is CASSPGQGVYNEQFF. As DNA, the CDR3 is TGTGCCAGCAGCCCCGGACAGGGCGTATACAATGAGCAGTTCTTC. V and J are TRBV7-6 and TRBJ2-1; 8 nucleotides match TRBD1. This CDR3 comprises 15 residues. Germline-derived CDR1 and CDR2 are SGHVS and FNYEAQ. Trimming took 5 bases from V and 4 from J; bases not matched to a gene: 7.

The CDR3 is CASSLRGGNTEAFF. In nucleotides, the CDR3 is TGCGCCAGCAGCTTGCGCGGGGGGAACACTGAAGCTTTCTTT. This chain uses TRBV5-1 with TRBJ1-1; tentative D call: TRBD1 (5 bases). V dropped 1 base and J dropped 1 base, with 8 bases sitting between them. There are 14 residues in the CDR3. In germline, CDR1 is SGHRS, CDR2 YFSETQ.

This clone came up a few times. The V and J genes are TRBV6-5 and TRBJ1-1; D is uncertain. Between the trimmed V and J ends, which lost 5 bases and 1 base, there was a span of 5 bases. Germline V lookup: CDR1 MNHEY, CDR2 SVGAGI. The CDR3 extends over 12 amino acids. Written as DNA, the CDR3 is TGTGCCAGCAGTCGTAAGAACACTGAAGCTTTCTTT. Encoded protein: CASSRKNTEAFF.

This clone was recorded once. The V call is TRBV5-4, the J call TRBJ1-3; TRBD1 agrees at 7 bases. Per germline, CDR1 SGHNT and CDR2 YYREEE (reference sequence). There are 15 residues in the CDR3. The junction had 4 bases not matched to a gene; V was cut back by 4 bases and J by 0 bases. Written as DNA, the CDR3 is TGTGCCAGCAGCGTGGGACAGTTCTCTGGAAACACCATATATTTT. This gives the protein CASSVGQFSGNTIYF. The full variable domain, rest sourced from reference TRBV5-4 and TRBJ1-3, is ETGVTQSPTHLIKTRGQQVTLRCSSQSGHNTVSWYQQALGQGPQFIFQYYREEENGRGNFPPRFSGLQFPNYSSELNVNALELDDSALYLCASSVGQFSGNTIYFGEGSWLTVV.

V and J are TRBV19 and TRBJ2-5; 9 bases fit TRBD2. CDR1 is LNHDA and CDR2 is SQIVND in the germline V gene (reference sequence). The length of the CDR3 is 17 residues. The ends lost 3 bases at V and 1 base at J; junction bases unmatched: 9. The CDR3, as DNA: TGTGCCAGTAGTATTGGGCTAGCGGGACTCACCCAAGAGACCCAGTACTTC. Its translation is CASSIGLAGLTQETQYF.

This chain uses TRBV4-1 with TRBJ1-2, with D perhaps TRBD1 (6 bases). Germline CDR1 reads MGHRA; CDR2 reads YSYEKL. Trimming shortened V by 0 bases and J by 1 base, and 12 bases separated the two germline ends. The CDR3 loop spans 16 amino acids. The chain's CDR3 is CASSQDGQRINYGYTF. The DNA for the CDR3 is TGCGCCAGCAGCCAAGATGGACAGAGGATTAACTATGGCTACACCTTC.

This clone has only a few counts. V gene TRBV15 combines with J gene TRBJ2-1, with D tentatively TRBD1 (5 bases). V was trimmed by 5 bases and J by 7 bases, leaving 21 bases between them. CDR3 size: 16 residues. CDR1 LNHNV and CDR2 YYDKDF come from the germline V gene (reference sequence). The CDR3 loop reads CATSVLDRQRTNEQFF. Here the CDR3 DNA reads TGTGCCACCAGCGTCTTAGACAGACAAAGGACAAATGAGCAGTTCTTC.

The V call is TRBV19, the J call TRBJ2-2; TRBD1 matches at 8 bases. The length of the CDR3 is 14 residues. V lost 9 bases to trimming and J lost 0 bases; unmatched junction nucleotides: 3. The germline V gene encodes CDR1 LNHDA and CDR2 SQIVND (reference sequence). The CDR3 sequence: CASGQGSNTGELFF. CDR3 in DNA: TGTGCCAGCGGACAGGGCTCGAACACCGGGGAGCTGTTTTTT.

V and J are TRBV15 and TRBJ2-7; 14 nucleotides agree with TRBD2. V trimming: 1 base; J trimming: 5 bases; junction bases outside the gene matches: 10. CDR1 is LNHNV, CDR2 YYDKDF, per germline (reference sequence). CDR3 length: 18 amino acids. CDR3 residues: CATSRGYGTSGRSNEQYF. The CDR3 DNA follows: TGTGCCACCAGCAGAGGGTATGGGACTAGCGGGAGAAGTAACGAGCAGTACTTC.

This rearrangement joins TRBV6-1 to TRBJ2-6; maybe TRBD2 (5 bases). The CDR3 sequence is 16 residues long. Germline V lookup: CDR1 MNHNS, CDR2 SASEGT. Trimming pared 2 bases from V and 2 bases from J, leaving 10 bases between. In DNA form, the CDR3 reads TGTGCCAGCAGTGAAAAGTCCGGGGCTGGGGCCAACGTCCTGACTTTC. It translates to CASSEKSGAGANVLTF.

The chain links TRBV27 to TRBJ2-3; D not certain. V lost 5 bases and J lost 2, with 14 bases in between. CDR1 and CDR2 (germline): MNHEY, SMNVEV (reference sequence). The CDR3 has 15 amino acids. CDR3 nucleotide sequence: TGTGCCAGCAGTAAACCCGGAGCCCTCACAGATACGCAGTATTTT. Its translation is CASSKPGALTDTQYF.

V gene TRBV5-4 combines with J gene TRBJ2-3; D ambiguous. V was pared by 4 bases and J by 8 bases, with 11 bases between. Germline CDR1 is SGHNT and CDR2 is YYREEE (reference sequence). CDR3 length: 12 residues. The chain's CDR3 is CASSLDGGTQYF. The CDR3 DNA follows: TGTGCCAGCAGCCTGGACGGCGGTACGCAGTATTTT.

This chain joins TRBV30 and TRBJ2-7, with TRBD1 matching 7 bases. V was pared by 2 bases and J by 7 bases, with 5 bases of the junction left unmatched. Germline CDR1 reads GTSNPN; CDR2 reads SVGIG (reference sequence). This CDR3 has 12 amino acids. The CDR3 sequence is CAWSRGGDEQYF. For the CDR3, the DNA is TGTGCCTGGAGTAGAGGGGGCGATGAGCAGTACTTC.

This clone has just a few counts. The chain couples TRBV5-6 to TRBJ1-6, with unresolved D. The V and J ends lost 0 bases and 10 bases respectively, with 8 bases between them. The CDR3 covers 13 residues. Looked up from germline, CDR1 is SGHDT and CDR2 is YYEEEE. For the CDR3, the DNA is TGTGCCAGCAGCTTGGGGCGGAACTCACCCCTCCACTTT. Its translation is CASSLGRNSPLHF.

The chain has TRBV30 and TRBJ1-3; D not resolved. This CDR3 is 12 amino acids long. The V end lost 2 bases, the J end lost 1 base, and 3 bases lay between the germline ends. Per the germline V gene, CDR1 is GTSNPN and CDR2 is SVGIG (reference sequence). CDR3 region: CAWSSSGNTIYF. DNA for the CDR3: TGTGCCTGGAGTTCATCTGGAAACACCATATATTTT.

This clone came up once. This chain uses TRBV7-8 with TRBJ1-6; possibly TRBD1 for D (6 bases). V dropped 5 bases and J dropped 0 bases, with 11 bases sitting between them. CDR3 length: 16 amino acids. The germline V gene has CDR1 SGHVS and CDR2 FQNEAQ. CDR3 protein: CASSLQGSSYNSPLHF. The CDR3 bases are TGTGCCAGCAGCCTACAGGGAAGCTCCTATAATTCACCCCTCCACTTT.

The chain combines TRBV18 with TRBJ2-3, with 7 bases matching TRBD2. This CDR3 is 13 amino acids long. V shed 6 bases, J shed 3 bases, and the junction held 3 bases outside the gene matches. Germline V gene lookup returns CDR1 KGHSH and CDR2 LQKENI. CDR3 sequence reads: CASSLGGTDTQYF. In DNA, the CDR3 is TGTGCCAGCTCCCTGGGAGGGACAGATACGCAGTATTTT.

The CDR3 protein is CASKGGRTYEQYF. DNA for the CDR3: TGTGCCAGCAAGGGGGGGCGCACCTACGAGCAGTACTTC. V usage is TRBV7-2 and J usage is TRBJ2-7, with D tentatively TRBD2 (7 bases). Trimming removed 7 bases at V and 2 bases at J, with 12 bases between. CDR3 size: 13 residues. Germline CDR1 and CDR2: SGHTA and FQGNSA.

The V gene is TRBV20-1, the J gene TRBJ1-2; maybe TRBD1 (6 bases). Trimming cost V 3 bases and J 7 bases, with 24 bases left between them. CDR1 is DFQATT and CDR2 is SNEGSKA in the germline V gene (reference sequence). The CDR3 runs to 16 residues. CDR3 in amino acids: CSASRKMNRVGSGYTF. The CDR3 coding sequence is TGCAGTGCTAGTCGCAAAATGAACAGGGTCGGTTCTGGCTACACCTTC.

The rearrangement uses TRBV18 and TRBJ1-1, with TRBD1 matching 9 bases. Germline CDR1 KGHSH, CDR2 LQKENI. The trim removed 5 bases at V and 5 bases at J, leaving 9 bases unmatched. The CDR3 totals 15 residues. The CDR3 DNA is TGTGCCAGCTCATCAGACAGGGGGTTTCGGACTGAAGCTTTCTTT. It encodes CASSSDRGFRTEAFF.

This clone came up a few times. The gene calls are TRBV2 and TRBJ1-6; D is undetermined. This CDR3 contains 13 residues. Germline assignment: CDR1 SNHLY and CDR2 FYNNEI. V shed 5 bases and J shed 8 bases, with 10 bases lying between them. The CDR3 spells CASSKYGDSPLHF. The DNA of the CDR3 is TGTGCCAGCAGTAAGTACGGAGATTCACCCCTCCACTTT. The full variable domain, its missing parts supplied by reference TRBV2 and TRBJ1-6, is EPEVTQTPSHQVTQMGQEVILRCVPISNHLYFYWYRQILGQKVEFLVSFYNNEISEKSEIFDDQFSVERPDGSNFTLKIRSTKLEDSAMYFCASSKYGDSPLHFGNGTRLTVT.

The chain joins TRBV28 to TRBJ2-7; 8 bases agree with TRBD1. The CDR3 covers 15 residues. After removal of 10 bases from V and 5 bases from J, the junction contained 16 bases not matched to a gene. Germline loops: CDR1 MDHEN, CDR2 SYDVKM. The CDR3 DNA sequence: TGTGCCAACAGAATAGACAGGGGTCCTAGGGACGAGCAGTACTTC. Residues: CANRIDRGPRDEQYF.

In DNA, the CDR3 is TGTGCCAGCAGCTCCGACAGGGGGCACACTGAAGCTTTCTTT. It codes for CASSSDRGHTEAFF. The chain is built from TRBV7-2 and TRBJ1-1; TRBD1 agrees at 10 bases. Germline CDR1 is SGHTA and CDR2 is FQGNSA. The CDR3 loop spans 14 amino acids. The V segment lost 4 bases and the J segment 3 bases; nucleotides outside the gene matches: 2.

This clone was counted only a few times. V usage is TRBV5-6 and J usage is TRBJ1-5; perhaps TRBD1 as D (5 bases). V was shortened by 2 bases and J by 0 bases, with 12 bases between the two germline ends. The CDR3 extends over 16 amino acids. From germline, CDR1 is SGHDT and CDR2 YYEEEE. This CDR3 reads CASSFGQGNSNQPQHF. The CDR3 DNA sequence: TGTGCCAGCAGCTTCGGGCAGGGCAATAGCAATCAGCCCCAGCATTTT. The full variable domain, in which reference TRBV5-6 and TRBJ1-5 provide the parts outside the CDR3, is DAGVTQSPTHLIKTRGQQVTLRCSPKSGHDTVSWYQQALGQGPQFIFQYYEEEERQRGNFPDRFSGHQFPNYSSELNVNALLLGDSALYLCASSFGQGNSNQPQHFGDGTRLSIL.

The CDR3 spells CASSISLQVHEKLFF. DNA for the CDR3: TGTGCCAGTAGTATTTCGTTACAGGTCCATGAAAAACTGTTTTTT. V gene TRBV19 combines with J gene TRBJ1-4, with TRBD1 as a possible D gene (5 bases). V was trimmed by 3 bases and J by 6 bases, leaving 14 bases between them. Germline CDR1 LNHDA, CDR2 SQIVND (reference sequence). The CDR3 contains 15 residues.

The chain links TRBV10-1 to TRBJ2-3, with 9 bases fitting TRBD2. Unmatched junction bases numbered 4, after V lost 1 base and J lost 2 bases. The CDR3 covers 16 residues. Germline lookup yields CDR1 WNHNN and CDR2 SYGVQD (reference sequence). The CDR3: CASSEWSSGATDTQYF. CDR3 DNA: TGCGCCAGCAGTGAGTGGTCTAGCGGGGCCACAGATACGCAGTATTTT.

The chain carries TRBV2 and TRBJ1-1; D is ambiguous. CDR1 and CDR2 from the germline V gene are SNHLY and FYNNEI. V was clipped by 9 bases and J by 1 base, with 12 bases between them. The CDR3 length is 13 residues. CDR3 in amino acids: CARAGGSNTEAFF. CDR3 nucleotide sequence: TGTGCCAGAGCGGGCGGTTCGAACACTGAAGCTTTCTTT. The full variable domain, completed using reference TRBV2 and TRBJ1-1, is EPEVTQTPSHQVTQMGQEVILRCVPISNHLYFYWYRQILGQKVEFLVSFYNNEISEKSEIFDDQFSVERPDGSNFTLKIRSTKLEDSAMYFCARAGGSNTEAFFGQGTRLTVV.

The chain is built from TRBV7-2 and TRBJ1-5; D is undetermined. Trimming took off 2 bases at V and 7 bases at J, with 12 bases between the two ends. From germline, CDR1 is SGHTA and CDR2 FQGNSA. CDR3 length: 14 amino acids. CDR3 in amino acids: CASSLRVSGQPQHF. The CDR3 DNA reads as TGTGCCAGCAGCTTACGAGTTTCAGGCCAGCCCCAGCATTTT.

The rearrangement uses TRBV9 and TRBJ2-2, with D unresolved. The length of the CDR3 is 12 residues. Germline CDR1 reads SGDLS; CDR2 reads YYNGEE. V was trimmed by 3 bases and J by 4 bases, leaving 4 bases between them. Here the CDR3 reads CASSAITGELFF. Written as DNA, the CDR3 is TGTGCCAGCAGCGCCATCACCGGGGAGCTGTTTTTT.